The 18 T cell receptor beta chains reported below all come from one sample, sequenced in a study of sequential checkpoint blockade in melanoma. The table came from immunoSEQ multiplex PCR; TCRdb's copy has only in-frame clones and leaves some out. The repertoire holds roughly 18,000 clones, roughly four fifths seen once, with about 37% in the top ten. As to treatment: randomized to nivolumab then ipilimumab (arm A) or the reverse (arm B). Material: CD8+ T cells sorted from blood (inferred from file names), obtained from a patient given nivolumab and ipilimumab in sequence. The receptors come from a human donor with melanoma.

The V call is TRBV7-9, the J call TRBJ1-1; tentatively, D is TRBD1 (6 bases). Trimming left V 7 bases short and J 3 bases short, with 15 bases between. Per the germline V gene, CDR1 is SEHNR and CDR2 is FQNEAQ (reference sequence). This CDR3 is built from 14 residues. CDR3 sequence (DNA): TGTGCCAGCACCGCGTGGGGGCAGGACACTGAAGCTTTCTTT. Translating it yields CASTAWGQDTEAFF. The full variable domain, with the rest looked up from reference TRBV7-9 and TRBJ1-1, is DTGVSQNPRHKITKRGQNVTFRCDPISEHNRLYWYRQTLGQGPEFLTYFQNEAQLEKSRLLSDRFSAERPKGSFSTLEIQRTEQGDSAMYLCASTAWGQDTEAFFGQGTRLTVV.

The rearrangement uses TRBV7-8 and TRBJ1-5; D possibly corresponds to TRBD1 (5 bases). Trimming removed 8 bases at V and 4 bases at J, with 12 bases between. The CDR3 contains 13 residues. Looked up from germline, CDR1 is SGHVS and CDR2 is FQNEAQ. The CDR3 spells CASSTAPNQPQHF. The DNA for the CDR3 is TGTGCCAGCTCGACAGCGCCAAATCAGCCCCAGCATTTT.

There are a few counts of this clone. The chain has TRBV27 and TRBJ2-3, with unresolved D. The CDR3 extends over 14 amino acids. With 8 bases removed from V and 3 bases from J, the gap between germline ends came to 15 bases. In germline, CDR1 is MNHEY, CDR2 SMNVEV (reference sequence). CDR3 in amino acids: CASGPLYATDTQYF. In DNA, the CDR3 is TGTGCCAGCGGGCCCCTTTATGCAACAGATACGCAGTATTTT.

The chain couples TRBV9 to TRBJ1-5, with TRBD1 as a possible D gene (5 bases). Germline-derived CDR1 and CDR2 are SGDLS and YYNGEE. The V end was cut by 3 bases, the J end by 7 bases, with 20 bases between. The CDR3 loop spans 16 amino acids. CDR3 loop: CASSEEGDWGRQPQHF. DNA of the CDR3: TGTGCCAGCAGCGAGGAAGGAGACTGGGGCCGGCAGCCCCAGCATTTT.

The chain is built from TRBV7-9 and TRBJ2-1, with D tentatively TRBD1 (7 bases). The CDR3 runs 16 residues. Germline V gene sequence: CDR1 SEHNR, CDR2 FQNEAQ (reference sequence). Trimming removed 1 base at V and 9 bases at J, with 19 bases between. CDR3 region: CASSLGQGGGYSEQFF. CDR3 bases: TGTGCCAGCAGCTTAGGACAGGGAGGTGGTTATAGTGAGCAGTTCTTC.

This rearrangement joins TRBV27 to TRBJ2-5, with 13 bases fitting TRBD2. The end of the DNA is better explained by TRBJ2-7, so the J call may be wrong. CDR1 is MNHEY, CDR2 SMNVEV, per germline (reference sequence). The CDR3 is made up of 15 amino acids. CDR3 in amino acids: CASNQTSGGYYEQYF. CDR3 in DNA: TGTGCCAGCAACCAGACTAGCGGGGGGTACTACGAGCAGTACTTC.

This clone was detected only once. CDR3 coding DNA: TGTGCCAGCAGCTTATCCGGATCTACTGAGGGAGGTGAAAAACTGTTTTTT. Translating it yields CASSLSGSTEGGEKLFF. This chain uses TRBV7-6 with TRBJ1-4, with no clear D. This CDR3 is built from 17 residues. V was pared by 2 bases and J by 7 bases, with 20 bases between. Per the germline V gene, CDR1 is SGHVS and CDR2 is FNYEAQ.

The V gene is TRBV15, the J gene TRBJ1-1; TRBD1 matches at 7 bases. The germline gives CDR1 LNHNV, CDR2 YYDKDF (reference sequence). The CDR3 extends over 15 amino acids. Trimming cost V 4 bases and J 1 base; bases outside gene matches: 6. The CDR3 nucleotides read TGTGCCACCAGCACTAGACAGGGTTGGAACACTGAAGCTTTCTTT. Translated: CATSTRQGWNTEAFF.

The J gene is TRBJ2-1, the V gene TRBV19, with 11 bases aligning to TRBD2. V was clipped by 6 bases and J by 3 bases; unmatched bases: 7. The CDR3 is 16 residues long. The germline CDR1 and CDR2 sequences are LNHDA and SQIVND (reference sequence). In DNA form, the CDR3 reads TGTGCCAGTAGCCCTACTAGCGGGGGACACTACAATGAGCAGTTCTTC. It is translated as CASSPTSGGHYNEQFF.

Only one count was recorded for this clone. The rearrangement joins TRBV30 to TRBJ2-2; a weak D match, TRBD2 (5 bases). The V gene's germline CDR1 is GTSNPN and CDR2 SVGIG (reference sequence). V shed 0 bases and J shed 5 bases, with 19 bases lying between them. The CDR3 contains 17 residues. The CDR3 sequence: CAWSVVVDGRSTGELFF. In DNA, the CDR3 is TGTGCCTGGAGTGTAGTCGTGGATGGGAGAAGTACCGGGGAGCTGTTTTTT.

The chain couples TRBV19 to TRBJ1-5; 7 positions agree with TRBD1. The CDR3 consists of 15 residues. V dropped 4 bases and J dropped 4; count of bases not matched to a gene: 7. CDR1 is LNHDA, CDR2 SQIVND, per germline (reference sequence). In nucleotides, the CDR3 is TGTGCCAGTAGTAGTACAGGGGTTGGAAATCAGCCCCAGCATTTT. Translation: CASSSTGVGNQPQHF. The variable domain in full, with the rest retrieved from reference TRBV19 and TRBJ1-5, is DGGITQSPKYLFRKEGQNVTLSCEQNLNHDAMYWYRQDPGQGLRLIYYSQIVNDFQKGDIAEGYSVSREKKESFPLTVTSAQKNPTAFYLCASSSTGVGNQPQHFGDGTRLSIL.

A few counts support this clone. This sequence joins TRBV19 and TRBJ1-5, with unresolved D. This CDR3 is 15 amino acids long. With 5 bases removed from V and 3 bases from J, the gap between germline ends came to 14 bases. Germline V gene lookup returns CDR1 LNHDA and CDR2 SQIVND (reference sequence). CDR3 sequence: CASSVWRADNQPQHF. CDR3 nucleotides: TGTGCCAGTAGTGTCTGGCGGGCCGACAATCAGCCCCAGCATTTT. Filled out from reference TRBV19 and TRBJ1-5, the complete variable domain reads DGGITQSPKYLFRKEGQNVTLSCEQNLNHDAMYWYRQDPGQGLRLIYYSQIVNDFQKGDIAEGYSVSREKKESFPLTVTSAQKNPTAFYLCASSVWRADNQPQHFGDGTRLSIL.

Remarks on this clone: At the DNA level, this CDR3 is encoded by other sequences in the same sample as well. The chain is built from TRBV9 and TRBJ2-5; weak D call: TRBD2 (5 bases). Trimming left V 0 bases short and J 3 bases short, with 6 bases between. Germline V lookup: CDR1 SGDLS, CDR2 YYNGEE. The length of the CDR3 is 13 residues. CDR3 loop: CASSVGGKETQYF. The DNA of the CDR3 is TGTGCCAGCAGCGTAGGAGGGAAAGAGACCCAGTACTTC.

In nucleotides, the CDR3 is TGTGCCAGCAGCGCCCGGACTAGCGGGGGGAGCTACGAGCAGTACTTC. Translated: CASSARTSGGSYEQYF. J is TRBJ2-7 and V is TRBV7-8; 14 bases are a match to TRBD2. V shed 5 bases and J 3 bases; nucleotides not matched to a gene: 6. Germline V gene lookup returns CDR1 SGHVS and CDR2 FQNEAQ. This CDR3 comprises 16 residues. Using reference TRBV7-8 and TRBJ2-7 for the parts outside the CDR3, the full variable domain is GAGVSQSPRYKVAKRGQDVALRCDPISGHVSLFWYQQALGQGPEFLTYFQNEAQLDKSGLPSDRFFAERPEGSVSTLKIQRTQQEDSAVYLCASSARTSGGSYEQYFGPGTRLTVT.

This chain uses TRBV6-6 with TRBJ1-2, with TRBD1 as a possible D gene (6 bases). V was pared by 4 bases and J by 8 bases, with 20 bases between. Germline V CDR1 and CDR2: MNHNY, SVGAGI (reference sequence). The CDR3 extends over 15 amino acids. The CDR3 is CASSSTRGGTMGYTF. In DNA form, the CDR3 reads TGTGCCAGCAGTTCCACGAGGGGGGGCACAATGGGCTACACCTTC.

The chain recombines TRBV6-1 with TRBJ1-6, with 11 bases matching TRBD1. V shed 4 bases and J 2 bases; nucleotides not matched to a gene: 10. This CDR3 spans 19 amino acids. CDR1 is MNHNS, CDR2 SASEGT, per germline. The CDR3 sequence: CASSASGQGVSTYNSPLHF. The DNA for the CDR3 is TGTGCCAGCAGTGCATCGGGACAGGGGGTCAGCACCTATAATTCACCCCTCCACTTT.

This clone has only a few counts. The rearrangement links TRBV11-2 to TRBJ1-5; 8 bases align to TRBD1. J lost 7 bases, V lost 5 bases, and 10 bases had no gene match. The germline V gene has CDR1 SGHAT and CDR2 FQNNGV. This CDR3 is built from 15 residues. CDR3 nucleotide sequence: TGTGCCAGCAGCCTCAGGACAGGGCCTATACAGCCCCAGCATTTT. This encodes CASSLRTGPIQPQHF.

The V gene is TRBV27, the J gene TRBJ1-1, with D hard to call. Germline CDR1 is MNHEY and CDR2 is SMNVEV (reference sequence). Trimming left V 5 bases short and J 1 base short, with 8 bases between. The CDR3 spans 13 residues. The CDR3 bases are TGTGCCAGCAGTCTAGGGAGGAACACTGAAGCTTTCTTT. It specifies CASSLGRNTEAFF.